The 14 T cell receptor beta chains listed next were all sequenced from one sample in a study of blood T cell repertoires in COVID-19. Generated by immunoSEQ multiplex PCR, the TCRdb table keeps only in-frame clones and is missing some. The sample has about 260,000 clones, approximately 86% seen once. The sample was peripheral blood. The receptors originated from a man aged 30 to 45 with active or convalescent COVID-19.

This sequence joins TRBV7-3 and TRBJ2-1; possibly TRBD2 for D (8 bases). The V end was cut by 4 bases, the J end by 7 bases, with 20 bases between. This CDR3 contains 16 residues. CDR1 SGHTA and CDR2 FQGTGA come from the germline V gene. CDR3 sequence (DNA): TGTGCCAGCAGCTGGGGTAGCGCGGGGGGACAGAATGAGCAGTTCTTC. Its translation is CASSWGSAGGQNEQFF. Filled out from reference TRBV7-3 and TRBJ2-1, the complete variable domain reads GAGVSQTPSNKVTEKGKYVELRCDPISGHTALYWYRQSLGQGPEFLIYFQGTGAADDSGLPNDRFFAVRPEGSVSTLKIQRTERGDSAVYLCASSWGSAGGQNEQFFGPGTRLTVL.

The chain has TRBV7-2 and TRBJ1-5, with 10 nucleotides matching TRBD1. The CDR3 is 16 amino acids. The V gene end was trimmed by 4 bases and the J gene end by 4 bases; junction bases not matched to a gene: 7. The germline CDR1 and CDR2 sequences are SGHTA and FQGNSA. Here the CDR3 DNA reads TGTGCCAGCAGCTCCACTGGGACAGGGGCGAATCAGCCCCAGCATTTT. Protein sequence: CASSSTGTGANQPQHF.

Comments on this clone: Additional DNA sequences in this sample encode the identical CDR3. The chain uses TRBV7-9 and TRBJ1-5, with D unclear. V lost 5 bases and J lost 0, with 11 bases in between. CDR1 is SEHNR and CDR2 is FQNEAQ in the germline V gene (reference sequence). This CDR3 is 15 amino acids long. CDR3 sequence (DNA): TGTGCCAGCAGCCCCCGCGGAGATAGCAATCAGCCCCAGCATTTT. Amino acids: CASSPRGDSNQPQHF.

The gene calls are TRBV21-1 and TRBJ1-2. TRBV21-1 represents a pseudogene. The CDR3 runs to 15 residues. CDR3: CASSDPLGSPMGYTF. In DNA form, the CDR3 reads TGTGCCAGCAGCGACCCCCTGGGGAGCCCGATGGGCTACACCTTC.

This clone turned up a few times. The chain employs TRBV30 and TRBJ2-7, with TRBD1 identical over 8 bases. The ends lost 5 bases at V and 6 bases at J; junction bases unmatched: 6. The CDR3 length is 12 residues. CDR1 is GTSNPN, CDR2 SVGIG, per germline (reference sequence). The CDR3 reads CAWARTGTEQYF. The CDR3 DNA is TGTGCCTGGGCCCGGACAGGGACCGAGCAGTACTTC.

CDR3 sequence reads: CASSFYGYTF. The DNA for the CDR3 is TGTGCCAGCAGCTTTTATGGCTACACCTTC. The chain uses TRBV6-1 and TRBJ1-2; D is undetermined. CDR1 and CDR2 from the germline V gene are MNHNS and SASEGT. This CDR3 comprises 10 residues. The V and J ends lost 6 bases and 5 bases respectively, with 4 bases between them.

The genes are TRBV2 and TRBJ2-1; D ambiguous. Trimming removed 7 bases at V and 8 bases at J, with 15 bases between. Germline CDR1 reads SNHLY; CDR2 reads FYNNEI. The CDR3 is 13 amino acids. The chain's CDR3 is CASTVVSSDEQFF. For the CDR3, the DNA is TGTGCCAGCACTGTGGTCTCGTCGGATGAGCAGTTCTTC.

The V call is TRBV11-2, the J call TRBJ2-1; 7 nucleotides match TRBD2. Germline assignment: CDR1 SGHAT and CDR2 FQNNGV. V lost 5 bases, J lost 2 bases, and 3 bases stayed unmatched. The CDR3 covers 14 residues. CDR3 region: CASSHGLAYNEQFF. In nucleotides, the CDR3 is TGTGCCAGCAGCCACGGACTAGCCTACAATGAGCAGTTCTTC.

J is TRBJ1-2 and V is TRBV30; D not certain. With 7 bases removed from V and 5 bases from J, the gap between germline ends came to 11 bases. The CDR3 sequence is 11 residues long. The germline V gene encodes CDR1 GTSNPN and CDR2 SVGIG (reference sequence). The CDR3 is CASTEAYGYTF. The CDR3 region has the DNA TGTGCCTCGACGGAGGCGTATGGCTACACCTTC.

J is TRBJ1-1 and V is TRBV30; D call uncertain. CDR1 GTSNPN and CDR2 SVGIG come from the germline V gene (reference sequence). The CDR3 covers 13 residues. V was shortened by 4 bases and J by 2 bases, with 11 bases between the two germline ends. CDR3 residues: CAWMGRVNTEAFF. DNA for the CDR3: TGTGCCTGGATGGGCAGAGTTAACACTGAAGCTTTCTTT.

J is TRBJ1-5 and V is TRBV7-8; D is unresolved. The germline V and J ends were trimmed by 1 base and 1 base, with 14 bases remaining between them. Germline V gene lookup returns CDR1 SGHVS and CDR2 FQNEAQ. This CDR3 spans 17 amino acids. The CDR3 is CASSLGFPWQSNQPQHF. The CDR3 DNA is TGTGCCAGCAGCTTAGGATTCCCGTGGCAGAGCAATCAGCCCCAGCATTTT.

The chain links TRBV4-2 to TRBJ2-5, with 9 bases lining up with TRBD1. Losses at the gene ends were 3 bases for V and 1 base for J; bases not matched to a gene: 6. The CDR3 consists of 16 residues. CDR1 and CDR2 (germline): LGHNA, YNFKEQ. The CDR3 DNA sequence: TGTGCCAGCAGCCATATACAGGGGGCATCCCAAGAGACCCAGTACTTC. This gives the protein CASSHIQGASQETQYF.

J is TRBJ1-1 and V is TRBV6-5; D gene ambiguous. CDR1 MNHEY and CDR2 SVGAGI come from the germline V gene. Trimming pared 8 bases from V and 1 base from J, leaving 8 bases between. The CDR3 runs 12 residues. CDR3 region: CASGRQNTEAFF. CDR3 coding DNA: TGTGCCAGCGGTAGACAGAACACTGAAGCTTTCTTT.

This clone appeared once. The rearrangement links TRBV11-2 to TRBJ1-4; tentative D call: TRBD1 (5 bases). Trimming cost V 9 bases and J 8 bases, with 16 bases left between them. CDR1 SGHAT and CDR2 FQNNGV come from the germline V gene. CDR3 length equals 13 residues. The CDR3 bases are TGTGCCAGTACCCAGGGTTTGGTAGAAAAACTGTTTTTT. This encodes CASTQGLVEKLFF.